This T cell receptor (beta chain) was obtained from a study of shared clonotypes between healthy human individuals. Sequenced by immunoSEQ multiplex PCR; TCRdb stores in-frame clones only, minus some. The profile covers about 380,000 clones, with 95% to 97% appearing a single time and approximately 0.32% taken by the ten largest. To make CD8 memory, CD45RO+ cells were put together with CCR7-negative CD45RA+ TemRA cells. This sequence was found in a man under 40 in good health. Input material: memory CD8+ T cells sorted from blood. The sample's subset: CD45RO+ cells pooled with CCR7-negative TemRA cells.

The CDR3 region is CASSLWGAFNEQFF. CDR3 sequence (DNA): TGTGCCAGCAGTTTATGGGGGGCGTTCAATGAGCAGTTCTTC. The V call is TRBV28, the J call TRBJ2-1; tentatively, D is TRBD1 (6 bases). V was trimmed by 0 bases and J by 6 bases, leaving 9 bases between them. Germline values: CDR1 MDHEN, CDR2 SYDVKM. The CDR3 sequence is 14 residues long.